The clone carrying this T cell receptor (beta chain) was observed once. What it binds is unknown. The PCR contained 60 Vbeta and 13 Jbeta primers. The protocol was immunoSEQ multiplex PCR, while the TCRdb copy is restricted to in-frame clones and leaves out a portion. The data show 220,000 or so clones, approximately 78% seen once. This specimen belongs to a study of cytomegalovirus exposure and HLA in healthy donors. Study-level findings and limits: Researchers reported in a later analysis that common viral pathogens appeared linked to several top clusters.

Per the germline V gene, CDR1 is SGHRS and CDR2 is YFSETQ. The CDR3 is 16 amino acids. The V segment lost 6 bases and the J segment 0 bases; nucleotides outside the gene matches: 6. Input material: PBMCs. This chain uses TRBV5-1 with TRBJ2-6; 7 bases are shared with TRBD1. The source of this sequence is a woman in her forties in good health and CMV-seronegative. For the CDR3, the DNA is TGCGCCAGCACCCCCGACAGGGTCTCTGGGGCCAACGTCCTGACTTTC. Residues: CASTPDRVSGANVLTF.